Listed below are T cell receptor beta chains from one sample, sequenced in a study of blood T cell repertoires in COVID-19. Some clones are missing from TCRdb's copy, which holds only in-frame ones; the method was immunoSEQ multiplex PCR. In the table there are 200,000 to 250,000 clones, more than 80% of which are singletons. The sample consisted of PBMCs or T cells enriched from blood (not recorded which). The receptors were gathered from a woman aged 18-29 years in a cohort exposed to, infected with or recovered from COVID-19 (not recorded which). CDR3s include the opening cysteine and the closing phenylalanine or tryptophan. Fields, in order: clone size, D gene, V gene, J gene, CDR3 protein, CDR3 DNA. A D gene is named only where the DNA matches it firmly. For some rows the clone size is stated as once, few or many, or as a class when expanded; others skip it.

NA,TRBD1,TRBV27,TRBJ1-2,CASSSEPPGQKGYTF,TGTGCCAGCAGTTCGGAACCCCCGGGACAGAAGGGCTACACCTTC
NA,TRBD1,TRBV4-1,TRBJ1-5,CASSPTGAHNQPQHF,TGCGCCAGCAGCCCCACAGGGGCCCACAATCAGCCCCAGCATTTT
NA,NA,TRBV5-6,TRBJ1-1,CASSLGQPNTEAFF,TGTGCCAGCAGCTTGGGACAGCCGAACACTGAAGCTTTCTTT
NA,TRBD2,TRBV27,TRBJ2-7,CASSPPQREAYEQYF,TGTGCCAGCAGTCCCCCCCAGCGGGAGGCCTACGAGCAGTACTTC
NA,NA,TRBV2,TRBJ1-1,CASSESRVSGEAFF,TGTGCCAGCAGTGAAAGCAGGGTGAGTGGTGAAGCTTTCTTT
NA,TRBD2,TRBV10-1,TRBJ2-5,CASSVLAGTQETQYF,TGCGCCAGCAGTGTCCTAGCGGGAACCCAAGAGACCCAGTACTTC
NA,NA,TRBV5-1,TRBJ1-3,CASSPGHLRDSGNTIYF,TGCGCCAGCAGCCCAGGACATCTCCGAGACTCTGGAAACACCATATATTTT
NA,TRBD1,TRBV18,TRBJ2-7,CASSAPGQGPLKQYF,TGTGCCAGCTCAGCGCCGGGACAGGGCCCACTCAAGCAGTACTTC
NA,NA,TRBV5-6,TRBJ2-7,CASSLLLTPYEQYF,TGTGCCAGCAGCTTACTACTAACGCCCTACGAGCAGTACTTC
NA,NA,TRBV6-5,TRBJ1-2,CASSPSNYGYTF,TGTGCCAGCAGCCCATCAAACTATGGCTACACCTTC
NA,NA,TRBV14,TRBJ1-1,CASSQDQNTEAFF,TGTGCCAGCAGCCAAGATCAGAACACTGAAGCTTTCTTT
once,TRBD1,TRBV5-5,TRBJ1-1,CASSHRGQTEAFF,TGTGCCAGCAGCCACAGGGGGCAGACTGAAGCTTTCTTT
NA,NA,TRBV19,TRBJ1-2,CASSIEAGKDGYTF,TGTGCCAGTAGTATAGAGGCAGGGAAGGATGGCTACACCTTC
NA,NA,TRBV2,TRBJ1-1,CASSDGPYTEAFF,TGTGCCAGCAGTGACGGTCCGTACACTGAAGCTTTCTTT
NA,TRBD1,TRBV5-4,TRBJ2-2,CASSFRTGSTGELFF,TGTGCCAGCAGCTTCAGGACAGGAAGCACCGGGGAGCTGTTTTTT